The present T cell receptor beta chain was sequenced within a study of human T cells and chemical hapten exposure. Study information: All patients underwent weekly scalp dosing with diphenylcyclopropenone for the full roughly 24-week study.

Per the germline V gene, CDR1 is MDHEN and CDR2 is SYDVKM. This CDR3 has 13 residues. V dropped 1 base and J dropped 13 bases, with 17 bases sitting between them. Original processing methods: Samples ranged from about 23,224 to 700,000 TCRs, with a median of roughly 95,000. TCRdb ran MiXCR on the RACE reads and lists one entry per CDR3 protein. The V and J calls here are based on TCRdb, not the publication. The data show about 54,000 distinct CDR3 sequences, around 9.4% seen once. The time point is: patch test 2, 6 weeks after DPC sensitization. Treatment specified: therapeutic diphenylcyclopropenone sensitization with weekly scalp DPC. People who gave samples had alopecia, were 18 to 70 years old, and were suitable for DPC. Extraction of total RNA was performed on unfractionated whole blood.

This receptor was identified in a woman in her forties or fifties with alopecia areata. Some clones in this sample may be carry-over from other donors' samples. The sample consisted of whole blood, taken in connection with sensitization to the hapten diphenylcyclopropenone (DPC). The chain combines TRBV28 with TRBJ2-7; possibly TRBD2 for D (5 bases). The DNA of the CDR3 is TGTGCCAGCAGTTTATTTCAGAGTTCGGGGTTTTACTTC. It yields the protein CASSLFQSSGFYF.